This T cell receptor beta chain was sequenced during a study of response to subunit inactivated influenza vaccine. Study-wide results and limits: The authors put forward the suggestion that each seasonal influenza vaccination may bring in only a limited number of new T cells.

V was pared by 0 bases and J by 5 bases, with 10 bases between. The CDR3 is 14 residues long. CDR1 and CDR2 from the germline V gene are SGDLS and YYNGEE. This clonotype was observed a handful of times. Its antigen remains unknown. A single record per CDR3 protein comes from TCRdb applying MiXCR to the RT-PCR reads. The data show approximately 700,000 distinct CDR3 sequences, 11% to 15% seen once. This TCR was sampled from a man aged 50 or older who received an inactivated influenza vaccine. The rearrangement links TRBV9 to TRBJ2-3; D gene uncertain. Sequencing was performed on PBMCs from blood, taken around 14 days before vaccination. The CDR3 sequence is CASSVVAGRDTQYF. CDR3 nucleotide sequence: TGTGCCAGCAGCGTAGTGGCTGGACGAGATACGCAGTATTTT.